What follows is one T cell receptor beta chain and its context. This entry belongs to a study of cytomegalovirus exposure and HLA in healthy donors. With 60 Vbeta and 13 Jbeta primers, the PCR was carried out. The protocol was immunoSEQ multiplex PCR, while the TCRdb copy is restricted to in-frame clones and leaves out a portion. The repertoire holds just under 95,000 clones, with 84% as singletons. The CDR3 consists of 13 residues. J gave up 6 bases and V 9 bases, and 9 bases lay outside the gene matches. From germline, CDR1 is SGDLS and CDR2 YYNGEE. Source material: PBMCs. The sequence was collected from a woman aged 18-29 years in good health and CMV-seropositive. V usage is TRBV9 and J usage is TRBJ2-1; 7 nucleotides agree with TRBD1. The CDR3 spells CAIHGTAFNEQFF. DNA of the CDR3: TGTGCCATCCACGGGACAGCTTTCAATGAGCAGTTCTTC.